Included here is one T cell receptor (beta chain) sequence, with context. The source of the sample is a study of shared clonotypes between healthy human individuals. TCRdb keeps only in-frame clones here, not all; method: immunoSEQ multiplex PCR. The table records roughly 640,000 clones, almost 97% of them present only once. Per germline, CDR1 MNHEY and CDR2 SMNVEV (reference sequence). J was trimmed by 2 bases and V by 7 bases; bases with no gene match: 9. The CDR3 covers 16 residues. V is TRBV27 and J is TRBJ1-3, with 9 nucleotides matching TRBD1. The origin of this receptor is a woman younger than 45 in good health. The sequencing sample was made of naive CD4+ T cells sorted from blood. Specified subset: CD45RA+ positively selected. The CDR3 DNA is TGTGCCAGCACCGAACCGGGACAGGGTACTGGAAACACCATATATTTT. It translates to CASTEPGQGTGNTIYF.